This T cell receptor beta chain was found in a study of blood T cells in healthy people across ages. The CDR3 has 15 residues. Germline V gives CDR1 SGHTA, CDR2 FQGNSA. V lost 6 bases to trimming and J lost 2 bases, with 14 bases between them. Using a J-beta primer mix together with a sample-barcoded 5' primer, a second PCR was run for about 7 to 12 cycles. A single record per CDR3 protein comes from TCRdb applying MiXCR to the 5' RACE reads. This sample yields some 900,000 distinct CDR3 sequences, of which roughly 50% are seen a single time; roughly 13% belongs to the top ten. Sequencing input: blood. The chain has TRBV7-2 and TRBJ2-1, with D perhaps TRBD2 (6 bases). This TCR derives from a man aged 25 to 40 in good health. The CDR3 DNA reads as TGTGCCAGCAGGAACCCTAGCGACCCCTACAATGAGCAGTTCTTC. This encodes CASRNPSDPYNEQFF.